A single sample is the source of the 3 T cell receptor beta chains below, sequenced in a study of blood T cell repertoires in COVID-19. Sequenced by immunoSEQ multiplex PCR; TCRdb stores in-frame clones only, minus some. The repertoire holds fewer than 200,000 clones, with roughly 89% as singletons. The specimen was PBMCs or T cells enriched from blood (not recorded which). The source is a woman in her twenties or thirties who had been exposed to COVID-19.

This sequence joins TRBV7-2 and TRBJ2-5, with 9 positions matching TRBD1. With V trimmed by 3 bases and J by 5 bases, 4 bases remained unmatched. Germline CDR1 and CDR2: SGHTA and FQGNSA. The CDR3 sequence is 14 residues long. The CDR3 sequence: CASSFQGQGETQYF. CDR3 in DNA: TGTGCCAGCAGCTTTCAGGGACAGGGCGAGACCCAGTACTTC.

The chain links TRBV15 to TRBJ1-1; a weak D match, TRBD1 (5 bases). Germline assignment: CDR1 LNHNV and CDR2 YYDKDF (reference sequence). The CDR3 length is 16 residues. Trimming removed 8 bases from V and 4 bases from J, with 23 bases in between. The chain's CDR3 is CATRGGVKAVGTEAFF. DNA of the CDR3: TGTGCCACCCGGGGGGGGGTTAAGGCGGTTGGCACTGAAGCTTTCTTT.

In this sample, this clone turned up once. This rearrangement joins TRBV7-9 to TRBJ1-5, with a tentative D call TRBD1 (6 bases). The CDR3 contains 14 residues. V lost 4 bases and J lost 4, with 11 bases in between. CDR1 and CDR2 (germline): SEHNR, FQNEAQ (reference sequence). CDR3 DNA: TGTGCCAGCAGCTCGACAGGAGGAAATCAGCCCCAGCATTTT. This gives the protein CASSSTGGNQPQHF.